A selection of T cell receptor beta chains follows, all from one sample in a study of cytomegalovirus exposure and HLA in healthy donors. Only in-frame clones appear in the TCRdb table, and some are missing; sequencing was by immunoSEQ multiplex PCR. The table lists 55,000 to 80,000 clones, roughly 95% of them singletons. The material sequenced was PBMCs. These receptors came from a young man in good health and CMV-seronegative. Each CDR3 is given with its conserved first and last residue. The order of the fields is J gene, D gene, V gene, CDR3 DNA, CDR3 protein. D genes are given only for firm matches.

J: TRBJ2-5
D: .
V: TRBV15
DNA: TGTGCCACCAGCAGGGTTACTACTACAGGGTACCAAGAGACCCAGTACTTC
CDR3: CATSRVTTTGYQETQYF

J: TRBJ1-2
D: .
V: TRBV5-1
DNA: TGCGCCAGCAGCTTGGTGGGAGAGGACTATGGCTACACCTTC
CDR3: CASSLVGEDYGYTF

J: TRBJ1-2
D: TRBD1
V: TRBV27
DNA: TGTGCCAGCAGTCCGGGACAGGGGCACTATGGCTACACCTTC
CDR3: CASSPGQGHYGYTF

J: TRBJ1-2
D: .
V: TRBV30
DNA: TGTGCCTTTAGTCCTGGCTACACCTTC
CDR3: CAFSPGYTF

J: TRBJ1-2
D: TRBD1
V: TRBV19
DNA: TGTGCCAGTAGTACCAAGGGACAGACTTATGGCTACACCTTC
CDR3: CASSTKGQTYGYTF

J: TRBJ1-1
D: .
V: TRBV13
DNA: TGTGCCAGCAGCTTAGCAGGGGAAAACACTGAAGCTTTCTTT
CDR3: CASSLAGENTEAFF

J: TRBJ1-5
D: .
V: TRBV5-8
DNA: TGTGCCAGCAGCTTCGGGGGGTATAGCAATCAGCCCCAGCATTTT
CDR3: CASSFGGYSNQPQHF

J: TRBJ2-1
D: TRBD2
V: TRBV27
DNA: TGTGCCAGCAGTAACGAGCGGGGCCACAATGAGCAGTTCTTC
CDR3: CASSNERGHNEQFF

J: TRBJ2-7
D: TRBD1
V: TRBV27
DNA: TGTGCCAGCAGTTATCAGGGGGCCGGGTACGAGCAGTACTTC
CDR3: CASSYQGAGYEQYF

J: TRBJ2-3
D: TRBD2
V: TRBV5-1
DNA: TGCGCCAGCAGGAGCGGGGGCCTCACAGATACGCAGTATTTT
CDR3: CASRSGGLTDTQYF

J: TRBJ1-2
D: TRBD1
V: TRBV14
DNA: TGTGCCAGCAGCCGGACAGGGTCTGGCTATGGCTACACCTTC
CDR3: CASSRTGSGYGYTF

J: TRBJ2-3
D: TRBD1
V: TRBV28
DNA: TGTGCCAGCAGTTTCGGACAGGGTAGGAAAGATACGCAGTATTTT
CDR3: CASSFGQGRKDTQYF

J: TRBJ2-1
D: .
V: TRBV6-6
DNA: TGTGCCAGCAGTATACAGGGAAAGAATGAGCAGTTCTTC
CDR3: CASSIQGKNEQFF

J: TRBJ1-2
D: .
V: TRBV10-3
DNA: TGTGCCATCAGTGAGTCTGAGAGACAGGTCCATGGCTACACCTTC
CDR3: CAISESERQVHGYTF

J: TRBJ1-5
D: .
V: TRBV19
DNA: TGTGCCAGTAACCTGGACCCCCGACGGGGGTATAGCAATCAGCCCCAGCATTTT
CDR3: CASNLDPRRGYSNQPQHF

J: TRBJ2-3
D: TRBD2
V: TRBV7-3
DNA: TGTGCCAGCAGCCGCAGAGTCGGGGGGGGAGGTAGCACAGATACGCAGTATTTT
CDR3: CASSRRVGGGGSTDTQYF